The clone carrying this T cell receptor beta chain has a single count. Stated treatment: around 19 received Ad26.COV2.S at low or high dose, single or two shots; five or six received placebo; per-sample allocation not given. Sampling was done on day 63 after the first vaccine or placebo injection. Based in Boston, the donor was an adult of 18-55 years. V was shortened by 2 bases and J by 4 bases, with 19 bases between the two germline ends. The germline CDR1 and CDR2 sequences are SEHNR and FQNEAQ (reference sequence). The CDR3 is made up of 17 amino acids. TCRdb keeps only in-frame clones here, not all; method: immunoSEQ multiplex PCR. In the table there are fewer than 400,000 clones, around four fifths of which are singletons. This sample is drawn from a study of Ad26.COV2.S vaccination and SARS-CoV-2 variants. Study-level background: The donor was enrolled in the Ad26.COV2.S arm of the COV1001 trial.

The origin of this receptor is a person aged 18-60 years who received the Ad26.COV2.S COVID-19 vaccine or a placebo. The chain has TRBV7-9 and TRBJ2-3; D gene unclear. This sample comprised peripheral blood, obtained in a trial of Ad26.COV2.S vaccine versus placebo. In DNA, the CDR3 is TGTGCCAGCAGCTTATTCTCTGGGCAACGAATCCCAGATACGCAGTATTTT. Protein sequence: CASSLFSGQRIPDTQYF.